These 18 T cell receptor beta chains were sequenced from one sample in a study of cytomegalovirus exposure and HLA in healthy donors (TCRdb year 2017). The method behind the library was the immunoSEQ multiplex PCR assay. The multiplex PCR relied on a mix of 60 forward primers for TCR Vbeta segments and 13 reverse primers for TCR Jbeta segments. The source is immuneACCESS, and TCRdb retained only in-frame sequences with V and J called. Part of the clones is not carried over; for the studies checked, unresolved V genes explain less than half of this, and the remainder is unexplained. The sample table lists 200,000 to 300,000 clones, approximately 84% of them with a count of one. 2% to 2.5% of the sample rests with the top ten. Material for sequencing was PBMCs. All receptors come from a woman between 40 and 55 years old in good health and CMV-seropositive.

The gene calls are TRBV5-1 and TRBJ2-7, with 11 bases identical to TRBD2. The length of the CDR3 is 16 residues. Germline V gives CDR1 SGHRS, CDR2 YFSETQ. V lost 4 bases, J lost 3 bases, and 9 bases stayed unmatched. CDR3 nucleotide sequence: TGCGCCAGCAGCCCGGACGGGACTAGCGGCTTCTACGAGCAGTACTTC. This translates into CASSPDGTSGFYEQYF. Drawing the rest from reference TRBV5-1 and TRBJ2-7, the complete variable domain is KAGVTQTPRYLIKTRGQQVTLSCSPISGHRSVSWYQQTPGQGLQFLFEYFSETQRNKGNFPGRFSGRQFSNSRSEMNVSTLELGDSALYLCASSPDGTSGFYEQYFGPGTRLTVT.

The chain links TRBV28 to TRBJ2-7; D is possibly TRBD2 (6 bases). Germline-derived CDR1 and CDR2 are MDHEN and SYDVKM. V dropped 1 base and J dropped 0 bases, with 16 bases sitting between them. CDR3 size: 17 residues. The CDR3 DNA reads as TGTGCCAGCAGTTTATTCCTTCAGCGGGCCCACTCCTACGAGCAGTACTTC. Translation: CASSLFLQRAHSYEQYF.

This clone has only one observation. Other DNA sequences of this sample code for an identical CDR3. The rearrangement links TRBV27 to TRBJ1-1; D possibly corresponds to TRBD1 (5 bases). Germline V lookup: CDR1 MNHEY, CDR2 SMNVEV (reference sequence). V lost 3 bases, J lost 0 bases, and 5 bases lay in between. The CDR3 is 13 residues long. In DNA form, the CDR3 reads TGTGCCAGCAGTTTCAGGGTGAACACTGAAGCTTTCTTT. It codes for CASSFRVNTEAFF.

This clone has a handful of counts. The CDR3 is CASSPTGFRNQPQHF. As DNA, the CDR3 is TGTGCCAGCAGCCCCACAGGGTTTCGCAATCAGCCCCAGCATTTT. This sequence joins TRBV7-2 and TRBJ1-5; perhaps TRBD1 as D (6 bases). Germline CDR1 reads SGHTA; CDR2 reads FQGNSA. Deletions cut 5 bases from V and 2 bases from J, with 13 bases between. This CDR3 region has 15 residues. Using reference TRBV7-2 and TRBJ1-5 for the parts outside the CDR3, the full variable domain is GAGVSQSPSNKVTEKGKDVELRCDPISGHTALYWYRQSLGQGLEFLIYFQGNSAPDKSGLPSDRFSAERTGGSVSTLTIQRTQQEDSAVYLCASSPTGFRNQPQHFGDGTRLSIL.

This clone was counted a few times. A read error may produce the germline difference seen at one junction end. The chain is built from TRBV7-9 and TRBJ2-7; 7 nucleotides agree with TRBD1. The CDR3 is 18 residues long. CDR1 and CDR2 (germline): SEHNR, FQNEAQ (reference sequence). CDR3 region: CSSSPRRNRGFSSYEQYF. The CDR3 DNA reads TGTTCCAGCAGCCCTAGGCGTAACAGGGGATTCAGCTCCTACGAGCAGTACTTC.

The sample holds one count of this clone. V gene TRBV6-1 combines with J gene TRBJ1-1; D is possibly TRBD1 (6 bases). Germline lookup yields CDR1 MNHNS and CDR2 SASEGT. The CDR3 runs to 13 residues. Trimming left V 7 bases short and J 4 bases short, with 13 bases between. CDR3 amino acids: CASTVEGGTEAFF. CDR3 sequence (DNA): TGTGCCAGCACTGTTGAAGGGGGCACTGAAGCTTTCTTT.

The J gene is TRBJ1-3, the V gene TRBV18; D unresolved. The CDR3 is 13 residues long. Trimming stripped 2 bases from V and 4 bases from J, with 6 bases between. The V gene's germline CDR1 is KGHSH and CDR2 LQKENI. The DNA of the CDR3 is TGTGCCAGCTCACCAGGGCAGGGAAACACCATATATTTT. This codes for CASSPGQGNTIYF. Drawing the rest from reference TRBV18 and TRBJ1-3, the complete variable domain is NAGVMQNPRHLVRRRGQEARLRCSPMKGHSHVYWYRQLPEEGLKFMVYLQKENIIDESGMPKERFSAEFPKEGPSILRIQQVVRGDSAAYFCASSPGQGNTIYFGEGSWLTVV.

This clone was recorded once. The rearrangement uses TRBV14 and TRBJ2-1, with 11 bases aligning to TRBD2. Germline values: CDR1 SGHDN, CDR2 FVKESK. This CDR3 has 19 residues. V shed 0 bases and J 6 bases; nucleotides not matched to a gene: 13. The CDR3 reads CASSQDMAFSGRAINEQFF. The CDR3 DNA is TGTGCCAGCAGCCAAGATATGGCATTTAGCGGGAGGGCCATCAATGAGCAGTTCTTC. Complete variable domain (other parts from reference TRBV14 and TRBJ2-1): EAGVTQFPSHSVIEKGQTVTLRCDPISGHDNLYWYRRVMGKEIKFLLHFVKESKQDESGMPNNRFLAERTGGTYSTLKVQPAELEDSGVYFCASSQDMAFSGRAINEQFFGPGTRLTVL.

The chain joins TRBV9 to TRBJ2-2, with D tentatively TRBD2 (5 bases). V was shortened by 3 bases and J by 1 base, with 10 bases between the two germline ends. The CDR3 is 15 residues long. CDR1 is SGDLS and CDR2 is YYNGEE in the germline V gene. The CDR3 DNA reads as TGTGCCAGCAGCGCCGGAGGAGGGAACACCGGGGAGCTGTTTTTT. Residues: CASSAGGGNTGELFF. The whole variable domain, remainder taken from reference TRBV9 and TRBJ2-2, is DSGVTQTPKHLITATGQRVTLRCSPRSGDLSVYWYQQSLDQGLQFLIQYYNGEERAKGNILERFSAQQFPDLHSELNLSSLELGDSALYFCASSAGGGNTGELFFGEGSRLTVL.

The CDR3 region is CASSLWEGGGNQPQHF. The CDR3 bases are TGTGCCAGCAGTTTATGGGAAGGGGGCGGCAATCAGCCCCAGCATTTT. This rearrangement joins TRBV28 to TRBJ1-5; 7 positions match TRBD1. J gave up 2 bases and V 0 bases, and 4 bases lay outside the gene matches. Per the germline V gene, CDR1 is MDHEN and CDR2 is SYDVKM. The CDR3 covers 16 residues.

The genes are TRBV7-8 and TRBJ2-2; D gene uncertain. Germline V gene data show CDR1 as SGHVS and CDR2 as FQNEAQ. The length of the CDR3 is 14 residues. Trimming removed 0 bases from V and 3 bases from J, with 5 bases in between. DNA for the CDR3: TGTGCCAGCAGCTTAGCGGAGTACACCGGGGAGCTGTTTTTT. Its protein product is CASSLAEYTGELFF.

This sequence joins TRBV5-1 and TRBJ1-3; D possibly corresponds to TRBD1 (5 bases). V lost 4 bases to trimming and J lost 0 bases, with 14 bases between them. The V gene's germline CDR1 is SGHRS and CDR2 YFSETQ. The CDR3 is made up of 16 amino acids. CDR3 sequence reads: CASSPGGASSGNTIYF. CDR3 DNA sequence: TGCGCCAGCAGCCCCGGCGGGGCGAGCTCTGGAAACACCATATATTTT. Full variable domain (rest looked up from reference TRBV5-1 and TRBJ1-3): KAGVTQTPRYLIKTRGQQVTLSCSPISGHRSVSWYQQTPGQGLQFLFEYFSETQRNKGNFPGRFSGRQFSNSRSEMNVSTLELGDSALYLCASSPGGASSGNTIYFGEGSWLTVV.

This clone came up once. CDR3 amino acids: CASSPRTGNTEAFF. As DNA, the CDR3 is TGTGCCAGCAGCCCAAGGACAGGGAACACTGAAGCTTTCTTT. The V and J genes are TRBV2 and TRBJ1-1, with 7 bases aligning to TRBD1. Germline trimming cut 6 bases from V and 1 base from J; bases unmatched to any gene: 5. The CDR3 consists of 14 residues. Germline V lookup: CDR1 SNHLY, CDR2 FYNNEI.

The chain recombines TRBV7-2 with TRBJ2-1, with 11 bases lining up with TRBD2. Germline CDR1 and CDR2: SGHTA and FQGNSA. The CDR3 is 16 amino acids. After removal of 5 bases from V and 6 bases from J, the junction contained 9 bases not matched to a gene. DNA of the CDR3: TGTGCCAGCAGCCCGATGCGGCTAGCGGGAGGCAATGAGCAGTTCTTC. This codes for CASSPMRLAGGNEQFF.

This chain links TRBV19 with TRBJ1-1; 7 bases line up with TRBD1. Germline assignment: CDR1 LNHDA and CDR2 SQIVND (reference sequence). Trimming cost V 5 bases and J 5 bases; bases outside gene matches: 14. CDR3 size: 16 residues. The CDR3 here is CASSSLEGARGTEAFF. CDR3 nucleotides: TGTGCCAGTAGTTCCCTGGAGGGGGCGCGAGGGACTGAAGCTTTCTTT.

CDR3 protein: CASSLGSYPYEQYF. The CDR3 nucleotides are TGTGCCAGCAGCTTAGGATCCTATCCCTACGAGCAGTACTTC. V gene TRBV7-9 combines with J gene TRBJ2-7; D is ambiguous. The germline gives CDR1 SEHNR, CDR2 FQNEAQ (reference sequence). The CDR3 contains 14 residues. Trimming cost V 1 base and J 2 bases, with 9 bases left between them.

In this sample, this clone turned up a few times. The gene calls are TRBV6-6 and TRBJ1-1, with D perhaps TRBD1 (5 bases). V gave up 5 bases and J gave up 1 base, with 8 bases separating them. CDR3 length: 13 amino acids. The V gene's germline CDR1 is MNHNY and CDR2 SVGAGI (reference sequence). In DNA form, the CDR3 reads TGTGCCAGCAGTATTCAGGGGAACACTGAAGCTTTCTTT. It is translated as CASSIQGNTEAFF.

This chain connects TRBV16 to TRBJ1-6, with D possibly TRBD1 on 6 matching bases. The CDR3 spans 15 residues. From germline, CDR1 is KGHSY and CDR2 FQNENV. Trimming took 0 bases from V and 5 from J, leaving 8 bases between them. The CDR3 coding sequence is TGTGCCAGCAGCCAATCTGGACAGCATAATTCACCCCTCCACTTT. Translating it yields CASSQSGQHNSPLHF.